A selection of T cell receptor beta chains follows, all from one sample in a study of CD8 T cells in Susac syndrome. TCRdb ran MiXCR on the immunoSEQ multiplex PCR reads and lists one entry per CDR3 protein. The table shows 150,000 to 200,000 distinct CDR3 sequences, with more than 90% occurring only once. The sequencing sample was made of CD4+ T cells from PBMCs. Receptors were obtained from a human donor with multiple sclerosis. Both conserved end residues are part of each CDR3. The D gene is left open where the match is weak. Clone size, where shown, is once, few, many, or a class for clones that have expanded.

D	V	size	J	DNA	CDR3
.	TRBV25-1	.	TRBJ2-1	TGTGCCAGCGCCTTGGCGGGGAAGAGTGAGCAGTTCTTC	CASALAGKSEQFF
.	TRBV20-1	few	TRBJ1-2	TGCAGTGCAGCAGGTGGCTATGGCTACACCTTC	CSAAGGYGYTF
.	TRBV29-1	.	TRBJ2-5	TGCAGCGCCGCGGAGTACCAAGAGACCCAGTACTTC	CSAAEYQETQYF
TRBD1	TRBV7-8	.	TRBJ2-7	TGTGCCAGCAGCTTACCGGACAGGGTTGACGAGCAGTACTTC	CASSLPDRVDEQYF
.	TRBV29-1	.	TRBJ2-1	TGCAGCGTACGGGGGGCTACCCACAATGAGCAGTTCTTC	CSVRGATHNEQFF
TRBD1	TRBV7-2	once	TRBJ1-5	TGTGCCAGCAGCGGACAGGAGCTAAATAGCAATCAGCCCCAGCATTTT	CASSGQELNSNQPQHF
TRBD1	TRBV7-9	few	TRBJ2-5	TGTGCCAGCAGCCCGCCACAGGGGCTAGGAGAGACCCAGTACTTC	CASSPPQGLGETQYF
.	TRBV6-2/TRBV6-3	.	TRBJ1-5	TGTGCCAGCAGCCGCCAGGGGAGCAATCAGCCCCAGCATTTT	CASSRQGSNQPQHF
.	TRBV5-1	.	TRBJ2-2	TGCGCCAGCAGCTTGGATGGGGCGAACACCGGGGAGCTGTTTTTT	CASSLDGANTGELFF
.	TRBV5-1	.	TRBJ2-5	TGCGCCAGCAGCTTGTCAGGGACAACGGGAGAGACCCAGTACTTC	CASSLSGTTGETQYF
.	TRBV12-5	.	TRBJ1-6	TGTGCTAGTGGTTTGGTAAGGTCAGATATCGGGCTTTCACCCCTCCACTTT	CASGLVRSDIGLSPLHF
.	TRBV29-1	.	TRBJ1-1	TGCAGCGTTGAAGACCCCAAAACGGCTTTCTTT	CSVEDPKTAFF
TRBD1	TRBV7-9	.	TRBJ2-3	TGTGCCAGCAGCTTCTGGACAGGAGACACAGATACGCAGTATTTT	CASSFWTGDTDTQYF
.	TRBV7-9	.	TRBJ2-7	TGTGCCAGCAGTCTCGAGTACGGTGTCCACGAGCAGTACTTC	CASSLEYGVHEQYF
.	TRBV7-2	.	TRBJ1-5	TGTGCCAGCAGCCGCGAAAGCCTCAATCAGCCCCAGCATTTT	CASSRESLNQPQHF
.	TRBV7-9	.	TRBJ2-4	TGTGCCAGCAGCCCCTCAGGGTGGGCCAAAAACATTCAGTACTTC	CASSPSGWAKNIQYF
TRBD1	TRBV10-3	.	TRBJ1-5	TGTGCCATCAGGGCAGGGGGAAGCAATCAGCCCCAGCATTTT	CAIRAGGSNQPQHF
.	TRBV7-6	.	TRBJ1-1	TGTGCCAGCAGCTGGGGGGGGAACACTGAAGCTTTCTTT	CASSWGGNTEAFF
TRBD1	TRBV19	.	TRBJ1-4	TGTGCCAGTAGTTCCTGGGACAGGGGGCTTGAAAAACTGTTTTTT	CASSSWDRGLEKLFF
.	TRBV6-1	.	TRBJ2-3	TGTGCCAGCGCGGGACTCGACGACTTGGCTAGCACAGATACGCAGTATTTT	CASAGLDDLASTDTQYF
.	TRBV20-1	.	TRBJ1-2	TGCAGTGCTAGAGCTTCAGGGGGCTACACCTTC	CSARASGGYTF
TRBD2	TRBV7-2	.	TRBJ2-7	TGTGCCAGCAGCCAACAGACTAGCTCCCTCTACGAGCAGTACTTC	CASSQQTSSLYEQYF
TRBD2	TRBV30	.	TRBJ2-1	TGTGCCTGGAGTGGGGCAGCGGGGGACTACAATGAGCAGTTCTTC	CAWSGAAGDYNEQFF
TRBD2	TRBV19	.	TRBJ2-3	TGTGCCAGTAGTATGCTAGCGGGGGGGCCGACAGATACGCAGTATTTT	CASSMLAGGPTDTQYF
.	TRBV29-1	.	TRBJ2-5	TGCAGCGTCGGCCAGACCCAAGAGACCCAGTACTTC	CSVGQTQETQYF
.	TRBV6-5	.	TRBJ2-3	TGTGCCAGCAGTTACGCTGGGTGGCAGGGCACAGATACGCAGTATTTT	CASSYAGWQGTDTQYF
.	TRBV27	.	TRBJ2-1	TGTGCCAGCAACCCGCTGGGGCAGTTCAATGAGCAGTTCTTC	CASNPLGQFNEQFF
.	TRBV1	.	TRBJ1-2	TGCACCAGCAGCCAAGAGAACTGGGGCTATGGCTACACCTTC	CTSSQENWGYGYTF
.	TRBV4-1	.	TRBJ2-3	TGCGCCAGCAGCCAAGATTGGTCGGGGCCCGATACGCAGTATTTT	CASSQDWSGPDTQYF
.	TRBV5-1	.	TRBJ2-1	TGCGCCAGCAGCTTGGCTTTTGATCTCTCCTACAATGAGCAGTTCTTC	CASSLAFDLSYNEQFF
.	TRBV30	once	TRBJ2-4	TGTGCCTGGGGAACGAGGGGAAACATTCAGTACTTC	CAWGTRGNIQYF
TRBD1	TRBV20-1	.	TRBJ1-5	TGCAGTGCCCTCCCCGGACAGGGCCGGCAGCCCCAGCATTTT	CSALPGQGRQPQHF
.	TRBV20-1	.	TRBJ2-7	TGCAGTGCTATTGACACCTACGAGCAGTACTTC	CSAIDTYEQYF